One and the same sample provided the 15 T cell receptor beta chains below, sequenced in a study of cytomegalovirus exposure and HLA in healthy donors. Sequencing was performed with immunoSEQ multiplex PCR; in TCRdb, only in-frame clones are kept and a portion is missing. The sample consists of over 150,000 clones, approximately 80% of them appearing once. What was sequenced was PBMCs. These receptors were collected from a woman in her twenties or thirties in good health and CMV-seropositive.

V gene TRBV5-6 combines with J gene TRBJ2-6; possible D gene TRBD1, 5 bases. CDR1 and CDR2 from the germline V gene are SGHDT and YYEEEE. Trimming took off 2 bases at V and 1 base at J, with 7 bases between the two ends. There are 15 residues in the CDR3. In nucleotides, the CDR3 is TGTGCCAGCAGCTTCCAGGGATCTGGGGCCAACGTCCTGACTTTC. Amino acid sequence: CASSFQGSGANVLTF.

The J gene is TRBJ2-7, the V gene TRBV9, with TRBD2 matching 7 bases. The CDR3 consists of 13 residues. The V segment lost 1 base and the J segment 7 bases; nucleotides outside the gene matches: 5. Germline CDR1 reads SGDLS; CDR2 reads YYNGEE. The CDR3 DNA reads as TGTGCCAGCAGCGTAACGGGGGGAGGTGAGCAGTACTTC. Amino acids: CASSVTGGGEQYF. The variable domain in full, completed from reference TRBV9 and TRBJ2-7, reads DSGVTQTPKHLITATGQRVTLRCSPRSGDLSVYWYQQSLDQGLQFLIQYYNGEERAKGNILERFSAQQFPDLHSELNLSSLELGDSALYFCASSVTGGGEQYFGPGTRLTVT.

The gene calls are TRBV6-5 and TRBJ1-2; D not certain. V gave up 6 bases and J gave up 4 bases, with 9 bases separating them. This CDR3 is 12 amino acids long. The germline gives CDR1 MNHEY, CDR2 SVGAGI. The CDR3 coding sequence is TGTGCCAGCAGCTCGGGAGTCTATGGCTACACCTTC. Protein product: CASSSGVYGYTF.

CDR3 residues: CSVEDGGMAGDETQYF. Here the CDR3 DNA reads TGCAGCGTTGAAGACGGCGGAATGGCAGGGGATGAGACCCAGTACTTC. V usage is TRBV29-1 and J usage is TRBJ2-5; perhaps TRBD1 as D (6 bases). Germline V gene data show CDR1 as SQVTM and CDR2 as ANQGSEA. CDR3 length: 16 residues. V dropped 0 bases and J dropped 5 bases, with 19 bases sitting between them.

Only a few counts were recorded for this clone. The chain couples TRBV5-1 to TRBJ1-5; the D is unclear. The CDR3 contains 11 residues. Germline values: CDR1 SGHRS, CDR2 YFSETQ. The CDR3 spells CAVQSPQPQHF. The CDR3 DNA reads TGCGCTGTACAGAGTCCACAGCCCCAGCATTTT.

The chain recombines TRBV4-1 with TRBJ2-5; 14 nucleotides align to TRBD2. Germline CDR1 reads MGHRA; CDR2 reads YSYEKL. CDR3 length equals 21 residues. V shed 0 bases and J 1 base; nucleotides not matched to a gene: 13. As DNA, the CDR3 is TGCGCCAGCAGCCAAGATTCTGGGCCGGGACTAGCGGGAGCCTTCCAAGAGACCCAGTACTTC. Translation: CASSQDSGPGLAGAFQETQYF.

This chain uses TRBV28 with TRBJ1-2; tentative D call: TRBD1 (5 bases). V lost 11 bases to trimming and J lost 7 bases, with 20 bases between them. CDR1 MDHEN and CDR2 SYDVKM come from the germline V gene. The CDR3 runs 13 residues. CDR3 sequence: CAAYPKGLGGYTF. The DNA of the CDR3 is TGTGCCGCCTATCCTAAGGGGCTCGGTGGCTACACCTTC.

This clone was picked up a small number of times. This chain links TRBV7-8 with TRBJ2-7, with a possible D match to TRBD2 (7 bases). Trimming cost V 0 bases and J 5 bases, with 14 bases left between them. Germline CDR1 SGHVS, CDR2 FQNEAQ. This CDR3 comprises 15 residues. The CDR3 region is CASSLAGGGLHEQYF. Here the CDR3 DNA reads TGTGCCAGCAGCTTAGCGGGAGGGGGACTCCACGAGCAGTACTTC.

V gene TRBV5-1 combines with J gene TRBJ2-3, with D possibly TRBD2 on 6 matching bases. CDR3 length: 15 amino acids. CDR1 and CDR2 from the germline V gene are SGHRS and YFSETQ. V was clipped by 4 bases and J by 3 bases, with 15 bases between them. CDR3 region: CASSMVGGVTDTQYF. As DNA, the CDR3 is TGCGCCAGCAGCATGGTCGGGGGAGTTACAGATACGCAGTATTTT.

The J gene is TRBJ1-5, the V gene TRBV25-1; D remains unclear. Trimming left V 4 bases short and J 4 bases short, with 11 bases between. Germline loops: CDR1 MGHDK, CDR2 SYGVNS. This CDR3 has 14 amino acids. The CDR3, as DNA: TGTGCCAGCAGTGCCGCCACGGGGAATCAGCCCCAGCATTTT. It translates to CASSAATGNQPQHF.

There are a few counts of this clone. The chain employs TRBV30 and TRBJ1-2, with TRBD1 matching 8 bases. V was clipped by 5 bases and J by 4 bases; unmatched bases: 6. CDR1 is GTSNPN, CDR2 SVGIG, per germline (reference sequence). The CDR3 contains 13 residues. CDR3 sequence reads: CAWEGGQAYGYTF. The CDR3 DNA sequence: TGTGCCTGGGAGGGGGGACAGGCCTATGGCTACACCTTC.

The genes are TRBV6-5 and TRBJ2-7; possible D gene TRBD2, 6 bases. The V end was cut by 5 bases, the J end by 3 bases, with 14 bases between. Per the germline V gene, CDR1 is MNHEY and CDR2 is SVGAGI. There are 14 residues in the CDR3. The CDR3: CASSSRRDGYEQYF. The DNA for the CDR3 is TGTGCCAGCAGTAGTAGGCGGGACGGCTACGAGCAGTACTTC.

The chain uses TRBV7-6 and TRBJ2-7; 7 bases are a match to TRBD2. The CDR3 totals 12 residues. Trimming at V came to 5 bases and at J to 5 bases, leaving 3 bases not matched to a gene. Per germline, CDR1 SGHVS and CDR2 FNYEAQ. In DNA, the CDR3 is TGTGCCAGCAGCCTCCGGGAGGACGAGCAGTACTTC. Translating it yields CASSLREDEQYF.

This chain uses TRBV4-2 with TRBJ1-5; TRBD1 might be the D (6 bases). The CDR3 length is 14 residues. Germline assignment: CDR1 LGHNA and CDR2 YNFKEQ. V lost 0 bases and J lost 8, with 11 bases in between. The CDR3 nucleotides are TGTGCCAGCAGCCAAGATCAGGGGAATAAGCCCCAGCATTTT. It is translated as CASSQDQGNKPQHF.

This clone came up a few times. V usage is TRBV19 and J usage is TRBJ1-2; 11 bases are shared with TRBD1. The CDR3 is 15 residues long. The ends lost 7 bases at V and 2 bases at J; junction bases unmatched: 6. Per germline, CDR1 LNHDA and CDR2 SQIVND (reference sequence). Written as DNA, the CDR3 is TGTGCCAGTACGGACAGGGGGCGCATCAACTATGGCTACACCTTC. Its protein product is CASTDRGRINYGYTF.